This entry describes one TCR beta chain. This entry belongs to a study of blood T cell repertoires in COVID-19. With 4 bases removed from V and 2 bases from J, the gap between germline ends came to 10 bases. CDR1 and CDR2 from the germline V gene are SGHDT and YYEEEE. There are 14 residues in the CDR3. Assay: immunoSEQ multiplex PCR; the TCRdb copy retains only in-frame clones and omits some. The repertoire holds roughly 100,000 clones, 92% seen once, with more than 1.5% in the top ten. The chain recombines TRBV5-6 with TRBJ1-5; possible D gene TRBD1, 6 bases. The sample consisted of peripheral blood. The receptor was derived from a woman between 45 and 60 years old with COVID-19, enrolled during active disease. The CDR3 spells CASSQTGRNQPQHF. The DNA for the CDR3 is TGTGCCAGCAGCCAGACAGGTCGCAATCAGCCCCAGCATTTT. Full variable domain (rest looked up from reference TRBV5-6 and TRBJ1-5): DAGVTQSPTHLIKTRGQQVTLRCSPKSGHDTVSWYQQALGQGPQFIFQYYEEEERQRGNFPDRFSGHQFPNYSSELNVNALLLGDSALYLCASSQTGRNQPQHFGDGTRLSIL.